Sequencing of this TCR beta chain was carried out in a study of blood T cell repertoires in COVID-19. Study background: From the United States, Italy and Spain came samples of acute and convalescent COVID-19. Sources were T cells, B-cell-depleted T cells, or PBMCs; the material itself was cDNA or gDNA.

The V end was cut by 3 bases, the J end by 5 bases, with 14 bases between. CDR1 and CDR2 from the germline V gene are SGHRS and YFSETQ. CDR3 length: 14 residues. TCRdb keeps only in-frame clones here, not all; method: immunoSEQ multiplex PCR. Of roughly 95,000 clones listed, roughly 82% were seen once; the top ten hold about 18%. The sequence was collected from an elderly man with acute or convalescent COVID-19. Source material: peripheral blood. The chain combines TRBV5-1 with TRBJ1-1, with D possibly TRBD1 on 6 matching bases. Here the CDR3 DNA reads TGCGCCAGCAGCTCCCTCCAGGGGCCAACTGAAGCTTTCTTT. This encodes CASSSLQGPTEAFF.